These 13 T cell receptor beta chains were all obtained from the same sample, sequenced in a study of blood T cell repertoires in COVID-19. Profiling relied on immunoSEQ multiplex PCR, and the TCRdb table lists in-frame clones only, not all of them. The table has 45,000 to 60,000 clones, about 90% seen once. The specimen sequenced was peripheral blood. These receptors were obtained from a man in his 70s with active COVID-19.

The rearrangement links TRBV6-5 to TRBJ2-3, with 7 bases fitting TRBD1. The CDR3 is 14 residues long. J lost 3 bases, V lost 6 bases, and 6 bases had no gene match. Germline CDR1 is MNHEY and CDR2 is SVGAGI. The CDR3 DNA reads as TGTGCCAGCAGGAGACAGGGTGAAACAGATACGCAGTATTTT. Translated, it gives CASRRQGETDTQYF.

The genes are TRBV9 and TRBJ1-2; 10 bases map to TRBD1. CDR3 size: 14 residues. The junction had 5 bases not matched to a gene; V was cut back by 7 bases and J by 2 bases. Looked up from germline, CDR1 is SGDLS and CDR2 is YYNGEE. CDR3 in amino acids: CASPKTGGNYGYTF. The CDR3 DNA is TGTGCCAGCCCAAAGACAGGGGGCAACTATGGCTACACCTTC.

The chain carries TRBV18 and TRBJ2-7; 7 bases align to TRBD1. This CDR3 has 16 amino acids. V lost 2 bases, J lost 3 bases, and 10 bases stayed unmatched. Germline CDR1 KGHSH, CDR2 LQKENI. The DNA of the CDR3 is TGTGCCAGCTCACCAATCCCCCCAGGGGGTAACTACGAGCAGTACTTC. Protein product: CASSPIPPGGNYEQYF.

DNA of the CDR3: TGTGCCAGCAGTGACCCCCTGACAAGAAGTGGAAACACCATATATTTT. This codes for CASSDPLTRSGNTIYF. This sequence joins TRBV2 and TRBJ1-3; D gene unclear. This CDR3 has 16 amino acids. Per germline, CDR1 SNHLY and CDR2 FYNNEI. Between the trimmed V and J ends, which lost 3 bases and 3 bases, there was a span of 15 bases.

CDR3 DNA sequence: TGTGCCAGCAGGGACCTTAGCGGGGTCGGGGAGCTGTTTTTT. As protein: CASRDLSGVGELFF. The V call is TRBV6-6, the J call TRBJ2-2, with 8 bases that match TRBD2. Germline lookup yields CDR1 MNHNY and CDR2 SVGAGI (reference sequence). The CDR3 totals 14 residues. V was pared by 6 bases and J by 7 bases, with 7 bases of the junction left unmatched.

This chain connects TRBV11-2 to TRBJ2-5; no reliable D call. The CDR3 has 13 residues. Germline loops: CDR1 SGHAT, CDR2 FQNNGV. The germline V and J ends were trimmed by 3 bases and 1 base, with 6 bases remaining between them. The DNA for the CDR3 is TGTGCCAGCAGCTTGACATCCCAAGAGACCCAGTACTTC. The encoded protein is CASSLTSQETQYF.

The chain couples TRBV20-1 to TRBJ1-2, with a weak D call TRBD1 (5 bases). V gave up 3 bases and J gave up 8 bases, with 13 bases separating them. CDR3 length: 12 residues. Germline loops: CDR1 DFQATT, CDR2 SNEGSKA (reference sequence). CDR3 DNA sequence: TGCAGTGCTAGTCGGGGGGAAGAAGGCTACACCTTC. Protein product: CSASRGEEGYTF.

The V and J genes are TRBV5-1 and TRBJ1-1; the match to TRBD1 covers 10 bases. The CDR3 is 16 amino acids. In germline, CDR1 is SGHRS, CDR2 YFSETQ. Trimming removed 4 bases from V and 4 bases from J; junction bases left unmatched: 10. CDR3 sequence: CASSTGQGNRGTEAFF. DNA of the CDR3: TGCGCCAGCAGCACGGGACAGGGGAACCGGGGCACTGAAGCTTTCTTT. The full variable domain, its missing parts supplied by reference TRBV5-1 and TRBJ1-1, is KAGVTQTPRYLIKTRGQQVTLSCSPISGHRSVSWYQQTPGQGLQFLFEYFSETQRNKGNFPGRFSGRQFSNSRSEMNVSTLELGDSALYLCASSTGQGNRGTEAFFGQGTRLTVV.

This CDR3 is CASSPGWGGPLYSNQPQHF. The CDR3 nucleotides are TGTGCCAGTAGTCCCGGCTGGGGGGGTCCCCTATATAGCAATCAGCCCCAGCATTTT. The chain recombines TRBV19 with TRBJ1-5, with a weak D call TRBD1 (5 bases). This CDR3 has 19 residues. Germline assignment: CDR1 LNHDA and CDR2 SQIVND (reference sequence). V was shortened by 5 bases and J by 0 bases, with 23 bases between the two germline ends.

The chain employs TRBV7-9 and TRBJ1-6; 7 bases agree with TRBD1. The CDR3 consists of 14 residues. V trimming: 6 bases; J trimming: 6 bases; junction bases outside the gene matches: 5. CDR1 is SEHNR, CDR2 FQNEAQ, per germline (reference sequence). The CDR3 protein is CASSRQGANSPLHF. DNA of the CDR3: TGTGCCAGCAGTCGACAGGGAGCTAATTCACCCCTCCACTTT.

V gene TRBV4-3 combines with J gene TRBJ2-7, with 7 bases fitting TRBD1. Germline assignment: CDR1 LGHNA and CDR2 YSLEER. J gave up 0 bases and V 2 bases, and 4 bases lay outside the gene matches. There are 15 residues in the CDR3. CDR3 protein: CASSQRGDSSYEQYF. The CDR3 DNA follows: TGCGCCAGCAGCCAAAGAGGGGACAGCTCCTACGAGCAGTACTTC.

This clone was picked up a small number of times. CDR3: CASSSPTVMNTEAFF. The CDR3 DNA reads as TGTGCCAGCAGCTCCCCTACAGTCATGAACACTGAAGCTTTCTTT. The gene calls are TRBV7-9 and TRBJ1-1; D not certain. The CDR3 runs 15 residues. Germline V gives CDR1 SEHNR, CDR2 FQNEAQ (reference sequence). Trimming pared 4 bases from V and 0 bases from J, leaving 12 bases between.

CDR3 DNA sequence: TGCGCCAGCAGCTTGGACGGGGAGCTCTATGGCTACACCTTC. This translates into CASSLDGELYGYTF. J is TRBJ1-2 and V is TRBV5-1, with D hard to call. Germline values: CDR1 SGHRS, CDR2 YFSETQ. The V and J ends lost 0 bases and 4 bases respectively, with 10 bases between them. The CDR3 loop spans 14 amino acids. The complete variable domain, with remaining parts taken from reference TRBV5-1 and TRBJ1-2, reads KAGVTQTPRYLIKTRGQQVTLSCSPISGHRSVSWYQQTPGQGLQFLFEYFSETQRNKGNFPGRFSGRQFSNSRSEMNVSTLELGDSALYLCASSLDGELYGYTFGSGTRLTVV.